This TCR beta chain was retrieved from a study of T cell repertoires in cytomegalovirus infection. TCRdb analysed the reads with MiXCR anew, one entry per CDR3 protein. The profile shows 640,000 or so distinct CDR3 sequences, roughly 30% of them singletons. Note on this clonotype: As yet, its antigen is unknown.

V dropped 4 bases and J dropped 4; count of bases not matched to a gene: 5. Looked up from germline, CDR1 is SGHRS and CDR2 is YFSETQ. The CDR3 has 16 amino acids. This receptor was obtained from a human donor in good health (CMV status not recorded). Some clones in this sample may be carry-over from other donors' samples. The chain links TRBV5-1 to TRBJ2-1, with 13 bases fitting TRBD2. This material consisted of cultured PBMCs, taken from culture after CMV antigen stimulation. The CDR3 DNA follows: TGCGCCAGCAGCCGGGGACTAGCGGGGATATACAATGAGCAGTTCTTC. Protein: CASSRGLAGIYNEQFF. Drawing the rest from reference TRBV5-1 and TRBJ2-1, the complete variable domain is KAGVTQTPRYLIKTRGQQVTLSCSPISGHRSVSWYQQTPGQGLQFLFEYFSETQRNKGNFPGRFSGRQFSNSRSEMNVSTLELGDSALYLCASSRGLAGIYNEQFFGPGTRLTVL.